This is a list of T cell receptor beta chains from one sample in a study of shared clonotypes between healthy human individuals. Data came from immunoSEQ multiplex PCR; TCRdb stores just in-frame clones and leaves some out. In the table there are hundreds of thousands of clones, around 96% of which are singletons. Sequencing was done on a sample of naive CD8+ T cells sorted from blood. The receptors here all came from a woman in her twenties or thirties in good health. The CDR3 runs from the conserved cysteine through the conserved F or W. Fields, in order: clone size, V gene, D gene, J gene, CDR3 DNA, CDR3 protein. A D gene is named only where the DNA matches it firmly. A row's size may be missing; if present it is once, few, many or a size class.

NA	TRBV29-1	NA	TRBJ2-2	TGCAGCGTAGCAACCGCCGGGGAGCTGTTTTTT	CSVATAGELFF
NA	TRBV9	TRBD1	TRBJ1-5	TGTGCCAGCAGTCGGACAGGGGATAGCAATCAGCCCCAGCATTTT	CASSRTGDSNQPQHF
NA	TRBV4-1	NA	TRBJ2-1	TGCGCCAGCAGCCAAGATCGAACGGACTACAATGAGCAGTTCTTC	CASSQDRTDYNEQFF
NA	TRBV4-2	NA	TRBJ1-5	TGTGCCAGCAGCCAAGATGGGGGGGAGAACAATCAGCCCCAGCATTTT	CASSQDGGENNQPQHF
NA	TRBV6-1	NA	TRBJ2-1	TGTGCCAGCAGTGAGTTACGGGGGTCTTCCTACAATGAGCAGTTCTTC	CASSELRGSSYNEQFF
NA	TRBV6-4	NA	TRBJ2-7	TGTGCCAGCAGTGACTCGAATACCCTTCGGAGAGCCTACGAGCAGTACTTC	CASSDSNTLRRAYEQYF
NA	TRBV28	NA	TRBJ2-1	TGTGCCAGCAGTCCCGACGGGAGCTCCTACAATGAGCAGTTCTTC	CASSPDGSSYNEQFF
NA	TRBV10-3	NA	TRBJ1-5	TGTGCCATCACTTATAGCAATCAGCCCCAGCATTTT	CAITYSNQPQHF
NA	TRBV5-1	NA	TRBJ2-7	TGCGCCAGCAGCTTCAGTAACTCCTACTACGAGCAGTACTTC	CASSFSNSYYEQYF
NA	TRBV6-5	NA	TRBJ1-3	TGTGCCAGCAGTTCCGGCCACTCTGGAAACACCATATATTTT	CASSSGHSGNTIYF
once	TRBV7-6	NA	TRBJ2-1	TGTGCCAGCAGCCTTGACTTTGGGGCTTTGAATGAGCAGTTCTTC	CASSLDFGALNEQFF
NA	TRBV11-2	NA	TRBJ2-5	TGTGCCAGCAGCCCTTGGGGCAGGGTGGAGACCCAGTACTTC	CASSPWGRVETQYF
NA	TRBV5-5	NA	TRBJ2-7	TGTGCCAGCGGGGCCGGTGGGTCAGGCGAGCAGTACTTC	CASGAGGSGEQYF
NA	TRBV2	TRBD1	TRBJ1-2	TGTGCCAGCAGTACCCCGGGACAGGGGGCCTCGAACTATGGCTACACCTTC	CASSTPGQGASNYGYTF
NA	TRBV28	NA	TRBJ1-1	TGTGCCAGCAGTTTGGGGGTCGGGTTCACTGAAGCTTTCTTT	CASSLGVGFTEAFF
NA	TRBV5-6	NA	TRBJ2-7	TGTGCCAGCAGCCCCGTACTTGGCGAGCAGTACTTC	CASSPVLGEQYF
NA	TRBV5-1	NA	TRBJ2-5	TGCGCCAGCAGCTGGGCTGGTGGCGCCCAAGAGACCCAGTACTTC	CASSWAGGAQETQYF
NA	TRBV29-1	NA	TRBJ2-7	TGCAGCGTTGAAACCAGGAGACAGCTTCCCTACGAGCAGTACTTC	CSVETRRQLPYEQYF
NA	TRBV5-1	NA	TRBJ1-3	TGCGCCAGCAGCTTGGATCTCTCTGGAAACACCATATATTTT	CASSLDLSGNTIYF
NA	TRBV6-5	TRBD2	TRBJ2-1	TGTGCCAGCAGTTTGGGACTAGCGGTAAACAATGAGCAGTTCTTC	CASSLGLAVNNEQFF
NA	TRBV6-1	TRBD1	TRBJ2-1	TGTGCCAGCAGTGAATCGGTATTGGGACAGGCTTACAATGAGCAGTTCTTC	CASSESVLGQAYNEQFF
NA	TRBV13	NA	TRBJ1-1	TGTGCCAGCAGCTTAGGCAGCACTGAAGCTTTCTTT	CASSLGSTEAFF
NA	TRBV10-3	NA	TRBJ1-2	TGTGCCATCAGTGAGTTTACAGGTATAAAGGACTATGGCTACACCTTC	CAISEFTGIKDYGYTF
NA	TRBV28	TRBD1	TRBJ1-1	TGTGCCAGCTCCCGAACAGGGGATACCACTGAAGCTTTCTTT	CASSRTGDTTEAFF
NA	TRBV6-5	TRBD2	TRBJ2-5	TGTGCCAGCAGTCTTTGGACTAGCGGGAGCGAGACCCAGTACTTC	CASSLWTSGSETQYF
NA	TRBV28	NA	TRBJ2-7	TGTGCCAGCAGTTTAGTACAGAGCTCCTACGAGCAGTACTTC	CASSLVQSSYEQYF